This is a list of T cell receptor beta chains from one sample in a study of OX40 agonist ivuxolimab in advanced cancers. TCRdb's copy holds only in-frame clones and misses some; the assay was immunoSEQ multiplex PCR. The data contain 48,000 or so clones, 70% to 90% of them singletons. The sample in question was CD4+ or CD8+ T cells sorted from blood, obtained in a trial of the OX40 agonist ivuxolimab. These receptors came from an adult with an advanced solid tumor such as melanoma, head and neck, liver or kidney cancer. Each CDR3 is given with its conserved first and last residue. The order of the fields is clone size, V gene, D gene, J gene, CDR3 protein, CDR3 DNA. The D gene is left open where the match is weak. Clone size is shown for a subset of rows, as once, few, many or a class of expanded clone.

>NA|TRBV4-3|TRBD2|TRBJ2-1
CASSQGAGKYNEQFF
TGCGCCAGCAGCCAAGGAGCGGGAAAATACAATGAGCAGTTCTTC
>NA|TRBV9|TRBD1|TRBJ2-1
CASGSQGADAYNEQFF
TGTGCCAGCGGCTCACAGGGGGCCGACGCCTACAATGAGCAGTTCTTC
>NA|TRBV5-1|NA|TRBJ1-2
CASSSWLEGPYGYTF
TGCGCCAGCAGCTCCTGGTTGGAGGGCCCCTATGGCTACACCTTC
>once|TRBV7-7|NA|TRBJ2-7
CASSQTGRDEQYF
TGTGCCAGCAGCCAGACAGGGAGGGACGAGCAGTACTTC
>NA|TRBV9|NA|TRBJ1-5
CASSVGGIDNQPQHF
TGTGCCAGCAGCGTGGGGGGGATTGACAATCAGCCCCAGCATTTT
>NA|TRBV4-1|NA|TRBJ2-5
CASSFRTTQETQYF
TGCGCCAGCAGCTTCCGGACCACCCAAGAGACCCAGTACTTC
>NA|TRBV7-2|NA|TRBJ2-7
CASSPPGALISYEQYF
TGTGCCAGCAGCCCGCCCGGGGCCCTGATCTCCTACGAGCAGTACTTC
>NA|TRBV2|NA|TRBJ1-1
CASSGGLNTEAFF
TGTGCCAGCAGTGGGGGGTTGAACACTGAAGCTTTCTTT
>NA|TRBV6-5|NA|TRBJ1-1
CASSYIDDSWGAFF
TGTGCCAGCAGTTACATTGACGACAGTTGGGGAGCTTTCTTT
>few|TRBV19|TRBD2|TRBJ2-3
CASSTVAGFTDTQYF
TGTGCCAGTAGTACCGTAGCGGGGTTCACAGATACGCAGTATTTT
>NA|TRBV19|NA|TRBJ1-5
CASRVQGPSNQPQHF
TGTGCCAGTAGGGTTCAGGGACCTAGCAATCAGCCCCAGCATTTT
>NA|TRBV9|NA|TRBJ2-3
CASSVGWGTDTQYF
TGTGCCAGCAGCGTAGGATGGGGCACAGATACGCAGTATTTT
>NA|TRBV7-9|TRBD1|TRBJ2-7
CASSFLTSGQGKHEQYF
TGTGCCAGCAGCTTTTTAACCTCGGGACAGGGGAAACACGAGCAGTACTTC
>once|TRBV19|TRBD1|TRBJ1-2
CASTPLGQTIPNYGYTF
TGTGCCAGTACCCCCCTGGGACAGACCATTCCTAACTATGGCTACACCTTC
>NA|TRBV30|NA|TRBJ1-4
CAWSYSGNEKLFF
TGTGCCTGGAGTTATTCCGGGAATGAAAAACTGTTTTTT
>few|TRBV14|NA|TRBJ1-2
CASSQAGTRGYTF
TGTGCCAGCAGCCAAGCTGGGACGAGGGGCTACACCTTC
>NA|TRBV10-1|NA|TRBJ1-4
CASSGHREKLFF
TGCGCCAGCAGTGGTCACCGGGAAAAACTGTTTTTT
>NA|TRBV27|NA|TRBJ2-7
CASSLAWGYEQYF
TGTGCCAGCAGTTTAGCGTGGGGTTACGAGCAGTACTTC
>NA|TRBV9|TRBD1|TRBJ1-1
CASSEGQGFTEAFF
TGTGCCAGCAGCGAGGGACAGGGGTTTACTGAAGCTTTCTTT
>NA|TRBV7-8|TRBD2|TRBJ2-7
CASSLRGGYEQYF
TGTGCCAGCAGCTTACGGGGGGGCTACGAGCAGTACTTC
>NA|TRBV6-5|NA|TRBJ1-1
CASRQMNTEAFF
TGTGCCAGCAGGCAGATGAACACTGAAGCTTTCTTT
>NA|TRBV19|TRBD1|TRBJ1-5
CASSIWAGTGADSNQPQHF
TGTGCCAGTAGTATTTGGGCCGGGACAGGGGCTGATAGCAATCAGCCCCAGCATTTT
>NA|TRBV7-9|NA|TRBJ2-5
CASSLYDRPQETQYF
TGTGCCAGCAGCTTGTACGACAGGCCTCAAGAGACCCAGTACTTC
>NA|TRBV27|NA|TRBJ1-4
CASSGTPTNEKLFF
TGTGCCAGCAGTGGGACCCCTACTAATGAAAAACTGTTTTTT
>NA|TRBV28|NA|TRBJ2-7
CASSGIGGSWRLYF
TGTGCCAGCAGCGGGATTGGGGGGAGTTGGAGGCTGTACTTC
>NA|TRBV7-3|NA|TRBJ2-1
CASSSYLSSTNEQFF
TGTGCCAGCAGCTCCTACCTTAGCAGCACCAATGAGCAGTTCTTC
>NA|TRBV6-5|NA|TRBJ2-3
CASSYVWGTDTQYF
TGTGCCAGCAGTTATGTCTGGGGAACAGATACGCAGTATTTT
>NA|TRBV7-6|TRBD1|TRBJ2-1
CASSLFNTGANEQFF
TGTGCCAGCAGCTTATTTAATACAGGGGCGAATGAGCAGTTCTTC
>NA|TRBV2|NA|TRBJ2-3
CASSEARQARGDTQYF
TGTGCCAGCAGTGAAGCACGGCAGGCCCGCGGGGATACGCAGTATTTT